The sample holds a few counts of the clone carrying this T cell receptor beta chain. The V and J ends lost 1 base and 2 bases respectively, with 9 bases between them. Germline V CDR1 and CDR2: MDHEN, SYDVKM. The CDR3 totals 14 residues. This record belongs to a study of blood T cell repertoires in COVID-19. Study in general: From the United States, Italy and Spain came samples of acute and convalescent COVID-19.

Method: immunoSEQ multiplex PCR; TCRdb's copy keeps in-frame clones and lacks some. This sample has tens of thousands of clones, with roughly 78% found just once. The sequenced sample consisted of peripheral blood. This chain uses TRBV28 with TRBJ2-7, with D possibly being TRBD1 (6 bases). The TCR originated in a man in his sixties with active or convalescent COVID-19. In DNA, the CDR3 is TGTGCCAGCAGTTTATCTGGGGGCCCCTACGAGCAGTACTTC. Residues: CASSLSGGPYEQYF.